One sample yielded the 22 T cell receptor beta chains listed below, sequenced in a study of TIL therapy for anti-PD-1-resistant metastatic lung cancer. Sample time point: pre-treatment sample, taken before nivolumab and TIL therapy. Pleural nodules or supraclavicular lymph nodes made up most of the excised metastases sampled. This was the immunoSEQ v3 assay. Here immunoSEQ multiplex PCR was the method, and the copy in TCRdb shows in-frame clones only, minus some. Among about 26,000 clones listed, 63% were seen once. Sequences were derived from tumor tissue, sampled at baseline. All receptors come from a woman between 30 and 80 years old with non-small cell lung cancer.

V and J are TRBV5-6 and TRBJ1-1; weak D call: TRBD1 (5 bases). The CDR3 runs to 13 residues. V lost 4 bases, J lost 6 bases, and 13 bases lay in between. CDR1 and CDR2 from the germline V gene are SGHDT and YYEEEE. The chain's CDR3 is CASSLAGFPEAFF. The CDR3, as DNA: TGTGCCAGCAGCCTAGCAGGGTTCCCTGAAGCTTTCTTT.

The chain has TRBV6-1 and TRBJ1-5; no firm D call. CDR1 is MNHNS, CDR2 SASEGT, per germline. The CDR3 totals 13 residues. V was cut by 4 bases and J by 9 bases, with 13 bases left in between. The CDR3 sequence is CASSGERGGPQHF. CDR3 sequence (DNA): TGTGCCAGCAGTGGCGAAAGAGGAGGGCCCCAGCATTTT.

This clone was observed a handful of times. The rearrangement uses TRBV2 and TRBJ1-4, with D maybe TRBD1 (5 bases). Trimming removed 6 bases at V and 8 bases at J, with 16 bases between. The V gene's germline CDR1 is SNHLY and CDR2 FYNNEI. This CDR3 comprises 14 residues. The chain's CDR3 is CASRGLQGGEKLFF. CDR3 coding DNA: TGTGCCAGCAGGGGGCTGCAGGGAGGAGAAAAACTGTTTTTT.

The chain has TRBV27 and TRBJ1-5; D is uncertain. The CDR3 covers 13 residues. Germline CDR1 and CDR2: MNHEY and SMNVEV (reference sequence). The V and J ends lost 3 bases and 5 bases respectively, with 8 bases between them. The CDR3 DNA sequence: TGTGCCAGCAGTTTGCGGCGCGATCAGCCCCAGCATTTT. It translates to CASSLRRDQPQHF.

V is TRBV21-1 and J is TRBJ1-5; TRBD1, the table's D call, was not compared with the DNA. TRBV21-1 is a known pseudogene. The CDR3 is 15 amino acids. CDR3 nucleotides: TGTGCCAGCAGCACCCGGGACAGCCGAAGCTGGCCCCAGCATTTT. This codes for CASSTRDSRSWPQHF.

This clone was observed once. The rearrangement uses TRBV7-9 and TRBJ2-1, with 9 bases matching TRBD2. The trim removed 0 bases at V and 6 bases at J, leaving 0 bases unmatched. Germline CDR1 reads SEHNR; CDR2 reads FQNEAQ (reference sequence). This CDR3 spans 14 amino acids. This CDR3 reads CASSLAREGNEQFF. DNA for the CDR3: TGTGCCAGCAGCTTAGCGCGGGAGGGCAATGAGCAGTTCTTC.

The V gene is TRBV29-1, the J gene TRBJ2-7, with 9 bases lining up with TRBD1. This CDR3 has 11 amino acids. The V gene's germline CDR1 is SQVTM and CDR2 ANQGSEA. V lost 7 bases, J lost 5 bases, and 3 bases stayed unmatched. The CDR3 DNA follows: TGCAGCGGGGGACAGGGAGACGAGCAGTACTTC. Translating it yields CSGGQGDEQYF.

This clone appeared a single time. The genes are TRBV2 and TRBJ1-1, with TRBD1 as a possible D gene (6 bases). This CDR3 region has 18 residues. Germline CDR1 reads SNHLY; CDR2 reads FYNNEI. The germline V and J ends were trimmed by 6 bases and 1 base, with 24 bases remaining between them. CDR3 in DNA: TGTGCCAGCAGCATCAGACCATGGGGTGGGGGACAGAACACTGAAGCTTTCTTT. This encodes CASSIRPWGGGQNTEAFF.

This rearrangement joins TRBV6-5 to TRBJ2-7; TRBD1 aligns across 7 bases. This CDR3 has 14 residues. Germline-derived CDR1 and CDR2 are MNHEY and SVGAGI. V lost 6 bases and J lost 2; bases outside the gene matches: 7. This CDR3 reads CASRSTGIAYEQYF. CDR3 in DNA: TGTGCCAGCAGGTCGACAGGGATCGCCTACGAGCAGTACTTC.

This chain connects TRBV7-9 to TRBJ2-1; tentatively, D is TRBD1 (5 bases). The CDR3 is made up of 13 amino acids. Trimming cost V 0 bases and J 6 bases, with 6 bases left between them. Germline assignment: CDR1 SEHNR and CDR2 FQNEAQ (reference sequence). The DNA for the CDR3 is TGTGCCAGCAGCTTAGCAGGGGTCAATGAGCAGTTCTTC. It encodes CASSLAGVNEQFF.

This chain connects TRBV5-4 to TRBJ2-7; no clear D. This CDR3 contains 14 residues. The V end was cut by 2 bases, the J end by 0 bases, with 9 bases between. CDR1 SGHNT and CDR2 YYREEE come from the germline V gene (reference sequence). CDR3 sequence reads: CASSFGADSYEQYF. CDR3 sequence (DNA): TGTGCCAGCAGCTTTGGCGCGGACTCCTACGAGCAGTACTTC.

V is TRBV11-3 and J is TRBJ1-2; D gene ambiguous. Germline assignment: CDR1 SGHNT and CDR2 YENEEA. The CDR3 is 12 residues long. V shed 5 bases and J shed 7 bases, with 11 bases lying between them. CDR3 in amino acids: CASSLRMGGYTF. In nucleotides, the CDR3 is TGTGCCAGCAGCCTCCGAATGGGTGGCTACACCTTC. The entire variable domain, with the rest obtained from reference TRBV11-3 and TRBJ1-2, is as follows: EAGVVQSPRYKIIEKKQPVAFWCNPISGHNTLYWYLQNLGQGPELLIRYENEEAVDDSQLPKDRFSAERLKGVDSTLKIQPAELGDSAVYLCASSLRMGGYTFGSGTRLTVV.

J is TRBJ2-3 and V is TRBV21-1; the table's D gene call, TRBD2, was not cross checked with the DNA. TRBV21-1 is shown as a pseudogene. The CDR3 loop spans 24 amino acids. The CDR3 is CASSKDLGGESGVWTPGSADTQYF. DNA for the CDR3: TGTGCCAGCAGCAAAGACCTAGGGGGGGAAAGTGGCGTCTGGACCCCAGGTAGCGCAGATACGCAGTATTTT.

This clone was seen a handful of times. The chain links TRBV19 to TRBJ2-5, with TRBD2 matching over 12 bases. V shed 5 bases and J 5 bases; nucleotides not matched to a gene: 9. Germline V gives CDR1 LNHDA, CDR2 SQIVND (reference sequence). CDR3 size: 16 residues. CDR3 region: CASSARLAGVGETQYF. The CDR3 DNA reads as TGTGCCAGTAGTGCCAGACTAGCGGGAGTAGGGGAGACCCAGTACTTC.

In its sample, this clone was seen once. The J gene is TRBJ1-2, the V gene TRBV19; D unclear. V lost 1 base and J 8 bases, leaving 11 bases between the germline ends. CDR3 length: 13 amino acids. CDR1 and CDR2 (germline): LNHDA, SQIVND (reference sequence). The CDR3 here is CASSIAWSDGYTF. As DNA, the CDR3 is TGTGCCAGTAGTATAGCATGGTCGGACGGCTACACCTTC.

V is TRBV2 and J is TRBJ1-4; D perhaps matches TRBD1 (6 bases). This CDR3 region has 14 residues. The V gene's germline CDR1 is SNHLY and CDR2 FYNNEI. With 3 bases removed from V and 8 bases from J, the gap between germline ends came to 13 bases. This chain's CDR3 is CASSDRGFREKLFF. The CDR3 bases are TGTGCCAGCAGTGACAGGGGTTTTAGGGAAAAACTGTTTTTT.

CDR3 sequence (DNA): TGTGCCAGCAGCCAAGCAGGGTCTGGGAGGAGGGAGCAGTTCTTC. Protein: CASSQAGSGRREQFF. This chain joins TRBV4-2 and TRBJ2-1; possibly TRBD2 for D (6 bases). CDR3 length equals 15 residues. Germline CDR1 LGHNA, CDR2 YNFKEQ. The V end was cut by 1 base, the J end by 10 bases, with 17 bases between.

This clone has just a few counts. V is TRBV7-6 and J is TRBJ2-1; perhaps TRBD2 as D (6 bases). The CDR3 has 16 residues. Trimming removed 5 bases from V and 6 bases from J, with 20 bases in between. The V gene's germline CDR1 is SGHVS and CDR2 FNYEAQ. For the CDR3, the DNA is TGTGCCAGCAGCCCCCAGACAGCGGGTTTACTCAATGAGCAGTTCTTC. Residues: CASSPQTAGLLNEQFF.

The chain uses TRBV19 and TRBJ1-5, with no clear D. CDR1 and CDR2 (germline): LNHDA, SQIVND (reference sequence). CDR3 length equals 17 residues. V gave up 3 bases and J gave up 1 base, with 16 bases separating them. CDR3 bases: TGTGCCAGTAGTATTGGCCCCGCGGCAGAGAGCAATCAGCCCCAGCATTTT. It specifies CASSIGPAAESNQPQHF.

The CDR3 coding sequence is TGTGCCAGCAGCCAAGAGAGGTTGCAGACGGCTGAAGCTTTCTTT. Its protein product is CASSQERLQTAEAFF. This chain links TRBV14 with TRBJ1-1, with no clear D. The CDR3 has 15 amino acids. V dropped 0 bases and J dropped 6 bases, with 14 bases sitting between them. Germline values: CDR1 SGHDN, CDR2 FVKESK. The variable domain in full, completed from reference TRBV14 and TRBJ1-1, reads EAGVTQFPSHSVIEKGQTVTLRCDPISGHDNLYWYRRVMGKEIKFLLHFVKESKQDESGMPNNRFLAERTGGTYSTLKVQPAELEDSGVYFCASSQERLQTAEAFFGQGTRLTVV.

This chain uses TRBV30 with TRBJ1-6, with D tentatively TRBD1 (5 bases). CDR1 and CDR2 from the germline V gene are GTSNPN and SVGIG (reference sequence). The length of the CDR3 is 13 residues. The V end was cut by 3 bases, the J end by 5 bases, with 8 bases between. The CDR3 DNA reads as TGTGCCTGGAGACTGGGGGATAATTCACCCCTCCACTTT. Residues: CAWRLGDNSPLHF.

This clone was counted a single time. The CDR3 DNA is TGTGCCAGCAGCTTGGGGGTGGGCGAGCAGTACTTC. Translating it yields CASSLGVGEQYF. The V gene is TRBV5-4, the J gene TRBJ2-7, with D hard to call. The germline V and J ends were trimmed by 0 bases and 6 bases, with 7 bases remaining between them. This CDR3 contains 12 residues. Looked up from germline, CDR1 is SGHNT and CDR2 is YYREEE (reference sequence).